A selection of T cell receptor beta chains follows, all from one sample in a study of T cell responses to AZD1222 COVID-19 vaccine. Clones were read by immunoSEQ multiplex PCR, and TCRdb kept only the in-frame ones, dropping some. This sample has some 150,000 clones, with about 92% found just once. Material: peripheral blood, obtained on day 0 of MenACWY control vaccination. The receptor set was obtained from an adult in good health. The CDR3 runs from the conserved cysteine through the conserved F or W. The D gene is left open where the match is weak. Expanded clones are given a class, and other clones once, few, many or no size at all.

size: .; D: .; J: TRBJ2-2; V: TRBV5-1; CDR3: CASSLSSGSNTGELFF; DNA: TGCGCCAGCAGCTTGTCGTCAGGCTCGAACACCGGGGAGCTGTTTTTT
size: .; D: .; J: TRBJ1-2; V: TRBV5-1; CDR3: CASSLPGRYGYTF; DNA: TGCGCCAGCAGCTTGCCAGGGCGGTATGGCTACACCTTC
size: .; D: TRBD2; J: TRBJ2-7; V: TRBV14; CDR3: CASSQWTSGSYEQYF; DNA: TGTGCCAGCAGCCAGTGGACTAGCGGATCCTACGAGCAGTACTTC
size: .; D: .; J: TRBJ1-1; V: TRBV12-3/TRBV12-4; CDR3: CASSLERKAFF; DNA: TGTGCCAGCAGTTTAGAGAGAAAAGCTTTCTTT
size: .; D: TRBD1; J: TRBJ1-4; V: TRBV30; CDR3: CAWGAGTDNEKLFF; DNA: TGTGCCTGGGGCGCGGGGACAGATAATGAAAAACTGTTTTTT
size: .; D: .; J: TRBJ2-6; V: TRBV18; CDR3: CASSTSGANVLTF; DNA: TGTGCCAGCTCAACCTCTGGGGCCAACGTCCTGACTTTC
size: .; D: .; J: TRBJ1-2; V: TRBV20-1; CDR3: CSASLPQEIYGYTF; DNA: TGCAGTGCTAGTTTGCCCCAGGAGATATATGGCTACACCTTC
size: .; D: .; J: TRBJ1-6; V: TRBV14; CDR3: CASSLDPGSPLHF; DNA: TGTGCCAGCAGCCTCGATCCGGGTTCACCCCTCCACTTT
size: .; D: TRBD1; J: TRBJ1-2; V: TRBV27; CDR3: CASSLTGGGGYTF; DNA: TGTGCCAGCAGTTTAACAGGGGGCGGTGGCTACACCTTC
size: .; D: .; J: TRBJ2-7; V: TRBV28; CDR3: CASSSDSYEQYF; DNA: TGTGCCAGCAGTTCCGACTCCTACGAGCAGTACTTC
size: .; D: .; J: TRBJ2-3; V: TRBV5-1; CDR3: CASSLVFGATDTQYF; DNA: TGCGCCAGCAGCTTGGTGTTTGGGGCCACAGATACGCAGTATTTT
size: .; D: .; J: TRBJ1-5; V: TRBV2; CDR3: CASSDQGSQPQHF; DNA: TGTGCCAGCAGTGATCAGGGGTCGCAGCCCCAGCATTTT
size: .; D: .; J: TRBJ1-6; V: TRBV18; CDR3: CASSPRSSYNSPLHF; DNA: TGTGCCAGCTCACCCAGGAGCTCCTATAATTCACCCCTCCACTTT
size: .; D: .; J: TRBJ2-1; V: TRBV4-1; CDR3: CASSHSFYNEQFF; DNA: TGCGCCAGCAGCCACTCCTTCTACAATGAGCAGTTCTTC
size: .; D: TRBD1; J: TRBJ2-1; V: TRBV27; CDR3: CASSFWDRADYNEQFF; DNA: TGTGCCAGCAGTTTTTGGGACAGGGCAGACTACAATGAGCAGTTCTTC
size: .; D: .; J: TRBJ1-5; V: TRBV6-1; CDR3: CASSDRPGSNQPQHF; DNA: TGTGCCAGCAGTGACAGGCCTGGGAGCAATCAGCCCCAGCATTTT
size: .; D: .; J: TRBJ1-6; V: TRBV27; CDR3: CATRQTSSYNSPLHF; DNA: TGTGCCACAAGACAAACAAGCTCCTATAATTCACCCCTCCACTTT
size: .; D: .; J: TRBJ1-3; V: TRBV2; CDR3: CASSSLGGWSGNTIYF; DNA: TGTGCCAGCAGTTCCTTAGGGGGGTGGTCTGGAAACACCATATATTTT
size: .; D: .; J: TRBJ1-5; V: TRBV11-3; CDR3: CASSLDRAYSNQPQHF; DNA: TGTGCCAGCAGCTTAGATCGGGCTTATAGCAATCAGCCCCAGCATTTT
size: .; D: .; J: TRBJ2-7; V: TRBV6-2/TRBV6-3; CDR3: CASSYSSYEQYF; DNA: TGTGCCAGCAGTTACTCATCCTACGAGCAGTACTTC
size: .; D: TRBD2; J: TRBJ2-7; V: TRBV4-2; CDR3: CASSRGTSGGSYEQYF; DNA: TGTGCCAGCAGCCGAGGAACTAGCGGGGGTTCCTACGAGCAGTACTTC
size: .; D: .; J: TRBJ2-7; V: TRBV5-5; CDR3: CASSLEQTSSYEQYF; DNA: TGTGCCAGCAGCTTGGAACAGACGAGCTCCTACGAGCAGTACTTC
size: .; D: .; J: TRBJ2-6; V: TRBV5-1; CDR3: CASSNLHVKPSGANVLTF; DNA: TGCGCCAGCAGCAACCTACACGTAAAGCCCTCTGGGGCCAACGTCCTGACTTTC
size: .; D: .; J: TRBJ1-1; V: TRBV5-1; CDR3: CASSLDAGNTEAFF; DNA: TGCGCCAGCAGCTTGGACGCAGGGAACACTGAAGCTTTCTTT
size: .; D: .; J: TRBJ2-5; V: TRBV5-4; CDR3: CASHLVGETQYF; DNA: TGTGCCTCCCACCTGGTAGGGGAGACCCAGTACTTC
size: once; D: TRBD1; J: TRBJ1-1; V: TRBV10-3; CDR3: CAISRQGQEGTEAFF; DNA: TGTGCCATCAGTAGACAGGGGCAGGAGGGCACTGAAGCTTTCTTT
size: .; D: .; J: TRBJ1-6; V: TRBV9; CDR3: CASSVVPGNSPLHF; DNA: TGTGCCAGCAGCGTAGTTCCCGGTAATTCACCCCTCCACTTT
size: .; D: .; J: TRBJ2-2; V: TRBV6-5; CDR3: CASSYGGITGELFF; DNA: TGTGCCAGCAGTTACGGGGGAATCACCGGGGAGCTGTTTTTT
size: .; D: TRBD2; J: TRBJ2-2; V: TRBV3-1/TRBV3-2; CDR3: CASSQDGGAGGELFF; DNA: TGTGCCAGCAGCCAAGACGGGGGGGCGGGCGGGGAGCTGTTTTTT
size: .; D: .; J: TRBJ2-7; V: TRBV7-8; CDR3: CASSLGGGASYEQYF; DNA: TGTGCCAGCAGCTTAGGTGGGGGGGCCTCCTACGAGCAGTACTTC
size: .; D: .; J: TRBJ2-7; V: TRBV7-9; CDR3: CASSSAGANEQYF; DNA: TGTGCCAGCAGCTCCGCAGGGGCCAACGAGCAGTACTTC
size: .; D: TRBD1; J: TRBJ2-1; V: TRBV6-5; CDR3: CARGLTGTGSNEQFF; DNA: TGTGCCAGGGGCCTTACCGGGACAGGGTCCAATGAGCAGTTCTTC
size: .; D: TRBD1; J: TRBJ1-1; V: TRBV5-6; CDR3: CASTSDREGTEAFF; DNA: TGTGCCAGCACGTCCGACAGGGAGGGTACTGAAGCTTTCTTT
size: .; D: .; J: TRBJ1-1; V: TRBV30; CDR3: CAWNGQGEAFF; DNA: TGTGCCTGGAATGGGCAGGGCGAAGCTTTCTTT
size: .; D: TRBD1; J: TRBJ2-1; V: TRBV7-8; CDR3: CASSKGDRPLNEQFF; DNA: TGTGCCAGCAGTAAAGGGGACAGGCCATTGAATGAGCAGTTCTTC
size: .; D: TRBD2; J: TRBJ2-1; V: TRBV12-3/TRBV12-4; CDR3: CASKRTSYNEQFF; DNA: TGTGCCAGCAAAAGGACTAGCTACAATGAGCAGTTCTTC